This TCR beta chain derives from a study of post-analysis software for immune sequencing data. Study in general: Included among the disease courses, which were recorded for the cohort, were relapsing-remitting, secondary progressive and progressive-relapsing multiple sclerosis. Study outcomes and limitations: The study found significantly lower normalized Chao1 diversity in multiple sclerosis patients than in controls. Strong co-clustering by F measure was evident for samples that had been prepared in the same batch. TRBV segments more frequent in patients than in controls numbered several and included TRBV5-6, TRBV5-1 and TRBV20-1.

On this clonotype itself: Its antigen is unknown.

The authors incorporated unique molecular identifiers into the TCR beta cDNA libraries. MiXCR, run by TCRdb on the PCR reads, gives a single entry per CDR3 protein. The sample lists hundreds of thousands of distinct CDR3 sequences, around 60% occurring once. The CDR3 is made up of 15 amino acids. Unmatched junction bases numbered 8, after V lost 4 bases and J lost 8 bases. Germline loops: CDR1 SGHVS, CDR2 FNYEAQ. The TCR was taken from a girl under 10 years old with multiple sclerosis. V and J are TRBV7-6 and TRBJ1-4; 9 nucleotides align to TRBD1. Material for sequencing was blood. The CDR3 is CASSSGTGLEEKLFF. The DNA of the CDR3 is TGTGCCAGCAGCTCCGGGACAGGGTTGGAAGAAAAACTGTTTTTT.